This T cell receptor beta chain was identified in a study of Graves' ophthalmopathy and Graves' hyperthyroidism. Other autoimmune diseases, uncontrolled infections, pregnancy or lactation led to the exclusion of patients. V was shortened by 1 base and J by 5 bases, with 12 bases between the two germline ends. The CDR3 sequence is 15 residues long. The germline CDR1 and CDR2 sequences are SGHTA and FQGNSA. The study amplified TCR beta CDR3 regions using RNA transcripts. An opening RT-PCR round employed HTBI primers and preceded a second-round multiplex PCR. TCRdb reanalysed the multiplex PCR reads using MiXCR and keeps one entry per CDR3 protein. Among approximately 380,000 distinct CDR3 sequences listed, about 21% were seen once. This clonotype has at least ten counts.

The sequence was obtained from a woman aged 18-29 years with stable Graves' hyperthyroidism. This chain joins TRBV7-2 and TRBJ2-1, with unresolved D. The sequenced material came from peripheral blood. The CDR3 sequence: CASSLGSGQDNEQFF. CDR3 bases: TGTGCCAGCAGCTTAGGGTCTGGTCAGGACAATGAGCAGTTCTTC.